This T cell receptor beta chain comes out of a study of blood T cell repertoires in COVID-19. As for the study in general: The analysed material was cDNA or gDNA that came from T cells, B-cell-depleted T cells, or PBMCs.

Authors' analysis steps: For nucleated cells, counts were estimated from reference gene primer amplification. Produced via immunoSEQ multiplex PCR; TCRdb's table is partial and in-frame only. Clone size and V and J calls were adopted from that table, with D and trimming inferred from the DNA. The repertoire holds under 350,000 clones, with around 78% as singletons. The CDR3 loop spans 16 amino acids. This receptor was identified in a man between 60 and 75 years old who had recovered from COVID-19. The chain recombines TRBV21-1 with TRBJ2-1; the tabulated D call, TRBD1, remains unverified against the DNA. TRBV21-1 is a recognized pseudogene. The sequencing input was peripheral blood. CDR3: CASSKALAGVHNEQFF. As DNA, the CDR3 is TGTGCCAGCAGCAAAGCGTTGGCAGGGGTCCATAATGAGCAGTTCTTC.